Presented here are 13 T cell receptor beta chains from one specimen sequenced in a study of regulatory T cells in long-lasting Graves disease. Sample time point: newly diagnosed GD, antithyroid drugs for less than 3 months. PBMC RNA served as the TCR library source. Sequencing libraries for TCR beta were prepared with iRepertoire HTBI primers and Arm-PCR of CDR3 regions. TCRdb reprocessed the multiplex PCR reads via MiXCR and lists one record per CDR3 protein. The table records fewer than 350,000 distinct CDR3 sequences, 18% of them present only once. The sample consisted of peripheral blood mononuclear cells (PBMCs), taken at new diagnosis, from a patient treated with antithyroid drugs. These TCRs come from a female donor with Graves disease.

This clonotype was found many times. The rearrangement joins TRBV15 to TRBJ2-5, with a weak D call TRBD2 (5 bases). The CDR3 is 14 residues long. Trimming took off 0 bases at V and 2 bases at J, with 7 bases between the two ends. CDR1 is LNHNV, CDR2 YYDKDF, per germline (reference sequence). The CDR3 region is CATSRDLAQETQYF. For the CDR3, the DNA is TGTGCCACCAGCAGAGATTTAGCGCAAGAGACCCAGTACTTC.

This clonotype was counted many times. V usage is TRBV10-3 and J usage is TRBJ1-1; weak D call: TRBD1 (5 bases). Trimming removed 8 bases from V and 1 base from J, with 20 bases in between. Germline values: CDR1 ENHRY, CDR2 SYGVKD. CDR3 length: 16 amino acids. CDR3: CAISERGGTSNTEAFF. CDR3 nucleotides: TGTGCCATCTCAGAACGGGGGGGTACCTCGAACACTGAAGCTTTCTTT.

This clonotype is a singleton in its sample. The chain links TRBV19 to TRBJ1-5; D is unresolved. The CDR3 consists of 14 residues. Germline V lookup: CDR1 LNHDA, CDR2 SQIVND (reference sequence). V was cut by 3 bases and J by 4 bases, with 10 bases left in between. CDR3 region: CASSITDLNQPQHF. In nucleotides, the CDR3 is TGTGCCAGTAGTATCACAGACCTTAATCAGCCCCAGCATTTT. The entire variable domain, with the rest obtained from reference TRBV19 and TRBJ1-5, is as follows: DGGITQSPKYLFRKEGQNVTLSCEQNLNHDAMYWYRQDPGQGLRLIYYSQIVNDFQKGDIAEGYSVSREKKESFPLTVTSAQKNPTAFYLCASSITDLNQPQHFGDGTRLSIL.

This clonotype was seen many times. The CDR3 region has the DNA TGTGCCAGCAGTTTACCGGGACAGGGGTTTTCCTACGAGCAGTACTTC. Translated, it gives CASSLPGQGFSYEQYF. V usage is TRBV28 and J usage is TRBJ2-7, with 10 nucleotides matching TRBD1. CDR3 length: 16 residues. V shed 2 bases and J 1 base; nucleotides not matched to a gene: 5. Germline CDR1 reads MDHEN; CDR2 reads SYDVKM.

This clonotype was recorded many times. CDR3 sequence: CASTSVAGVTGELFF. In DNA form, the CDR3 reads TGCGCCAGCACGTCAGTAGCGGGAGTCACCGGGGAGCTGTTTTTT. V usage is TRBV10-2 and J usage is TRBJ2-2, with TRBD2 matching over 9 bases. V gave up 7 bases and J gave up 4 bases; unmatched junction bases: 7. The germline gives CDR1 WSHSY, CDR2 SAAADI. This CDR3 is 15 amino acids long.

This clonotype has at least ten counts. This rearrangement joins TRBV19 to TRBJ2-2, with D possibly matching TRBD1 (5 bases). V lost 8 bases to trimming and J lost 6 bases, with 16 bases between them. CDR1 and CDR2 from the germline V gene are LNHDA and SQIVND (reference sequence). The CDR3 contains 14 residues. The DNA of the CDR3 is TGTGCCAGTGGGTCAACAGGTTCGGCCGGGGAGCTGTTTTTT. It codes for CASGSTGSAGELFF.

This clonotype was seen ten or more times. The chain has TRBV28 and TRBJ1-1, with D unresolved. V lost 4 bases and J lost 4, with 10 bases in between. CDR1 MDHEN and CDR2 SYDVKM come from the germline V gene. The CDR3 contains 13 residues. This chain's CDR3 is CASSSPKSTEAFF. The CDR3 DNA reads as TGTGCCAGCAGTTCTCCGAAGAGCACTGAAGCTTTCTTT.

This clonotype showed up many times. The V call is TRBV30, the J call TRBJ1-1; D may be TRBD1 (5 bases). This CDR3 is built from 12 residues. Trimming took off 5 bases at V and 4 bases at J, with 11 bases between the two ends. CDR1 is GTSNPN and CDR2 is SVGIG in the germline V gene (reference sequence). The CDR3 DNA follows: TGTGCCTGGGGCGGGGGGGGCACTGAAGCTTTCTTT. It encodes CAWGGGGTEAFF.

Regarding this clonotype: Given a far larger clone just one base away, this is likely a sequencing read error. The conserved final phenylalanine or tryptophan is absent from the CDR3, which likely points to a read error. The CDR3 spells CASRRGTGGYSHSYQPQHS. DNA of the CDR3: TGTGCCAGCAGGAGAGGGACAGGGGGCTATTCCCATTCCTATCAGCCCCAGCATTCT. The genes are TRBV7-8 and TRBJ1-5; 12 bases are shared with TRBD1. Germline CDR1 is SGHVS and CDR2 is FQNEAQ. With V trimmed by 6 bases and J by 5 bases, 17 bases remained unmatched. This CDR3 is 19 amino acids long.

The CDR3 nucleotides read TGTGCCAGCAGCCAAGAGGGCCCGAGGTCCGGCATTCAGTACTTC. Its translation: CASSQEGPRSGIQYF. The J gene is TRBJ2-4, the V gene TRBV3-1, with D unresolved. Trimming pared 0 bases from V and 9 bases from J, leaving 15 bases between. Germline CDR1 and CDR2: LGHDT and YNNKEL (reference sequence). The length of the CDR3 is 15 residues. The full variable domain, its missing parts supplied by reference TRBV3-1 and TRBJ2-4, is DTAVSQTPKYLVTQMGNDKSIKCEQNLGHDTMYWYKQDSKKFLKIMFSYNNKELIINETVPNRFSPKSPDKAHLNLHINSLELGDSAVYFCASSQEGPRSGIQYFGAGTRLSVL.

A note on this clonotype: This could be a read error, since a much larger clone is one nucleotide away. The conserved phenylalanine or tryptophan normally closing the CDR3 is absent here, so this likely arose from a read error. J is TRBJ2-3 and V is TRBV7-3; 13 bases line up with TRBD2. The CDR3 length is 18 residues. CDR1 SGHTA and CDR2 FQGTGA come from the germline V gene. J lost 0 bases, V lost 4 bases, and 7 bases had no gene match. This CDR3 reads CASSSGLAGVLSTDTQYL. CDR3 DNA: TGTGCCAGCAGCTCCGGACTAGCGGGAGTGCTTAGCACAGATACGCAGTATCTT.

The rearrangement joins TRBV12-5 to TRBJ2-2, with 9 positions matching TRBD1. This CDR3 is 16 amino acids long. The junction had 4 bases not matched to a gene; V was cut back by 2 bases and J by 3 bases. Germline V gene lookup returns CDR1 LGHNT and CDR2 FRNRAP. The CDR3 sequence is CASGLRTGGYTGELFF. The CDR3 DNA reads TGTGCTAGTGGTTTGCGTACAGGGGGCTACACCGGGGAGCTGTTTTTT. Full variable domain (remainder filled in from reference TRBV12-5 and TRBJ2-2): DARVTQTPRHKVTEMGQEVTMRCQPILGHNTVFWYRQTMMQGLELLAYFRNRAPLDDSGMPKDRFSAEMPDATLATLKIQPSEPRDSAVYFCASGLRTGGYTGELFFGEGSRLTVL.

The chain couples TRBV7-2 to TRBJ1-2; TRBD1 aligns across 8 bases. The CDR3 spans 14 residues. V was pared by 5 bases and J by 8 bases, with 10 bases of the junction left unmatched. Germline loops: CDR1 SGHTA, CDR2 FQGNSA. DNA for the CDR3: TGTGCCAGCAGCCCGGGAGACAGGGGCGGAGGCTACACCTTC. Translation gives CASSPGDRGGGYTF.